The following is a T cell receptor beta chain sequence with its context. Its specific antigen is unknown. No base quality values were provided; no much bigger clone lies one nucleotide off. The treatment or condition label on this specimen signifies: randomized to nivolumab then ipilimumab (arm A) or the reverse (arm B). None of the patients in the trial had previously been given DNA-damaging chemotherapy. On a FACS Aria II flow cytometer, live CD3+CD8+ cells that were negative for CD19 and CD56 were sorted from thawed PBMCs. The samples were obtained from melanoma patients enrolled in CheckMate 064, an open-label, randomized phase II trial testing sequential checkpoint blockade. Leukapheresis was used to collect peripheral blood mononuclear cells, which were then purified with Ficoll-Paque and frozen in human serum with about 9.3% DMSO. Immediately after sorting, the purity of sorted blood CD3+CD8+ cells was verified to be >95%, after which DNA was extracted.

The immunoSEQ Assay was used to immunosequence TCRbeta CDR3 regions from genomic DNA. Before high-throughput sequencing, the genomic DNA was amplified using bias-controlled multiplex PCR. Per the authors' processing: To quantify the absolute abundance of each unique TCRbeta CDR3 region, the sequences were collapsed and filtered. Clonality was defined as 1 minus Pielou's evenness and was calculated using productive rearrangements only. A previously published method was used to identify clones with significantly greater frequencies in on-treatment samples than in baseline samples. TCRdb retrieved this table from immuneACCESS and kept in-frame rearrangements only. Not all clones are present; in checked studies, unresolved V genes account for under half, and no reason is known for the remainder. D and trimming come from the DNA, and the V and J calls and clone size come from that table. Within this sample are some 14,000 clones, with around 77% of them counted one time only. 30% of the sample is in the top ten clones.

The sample is drawn from a study of sequential checkpoint blockade in melanoma (dated by TCRdb to the late 2010s). Describing the broader study: In a 1:1 randomization, patients received either first-line nivolumab then ipilimumab (arm A) or ipilimumab then nivolumab (arm B). Maintenance nivolumab was given following each of the two trial sequences. Results the study describes overall, beyond this receptor: Validation of the response-prediction model combining TCR metrics and mutation burden is needed in larger, independent patient cohorts.

The CDR3 contains 14 residues, cysteine and phenylalanine counted. This entry keeps only the CDR3 DNA: 42 bases, framed from base 1. CDR1 and CDR2, per the germline V gene, are MNHEY and SVGAGI. The V end loses 11 bases and the J end loses 3 bases, and a stretch of 16 bases separates them. The TCR sequence derives from a human donor with melanoma. This chain is built from TRBV6-5 and TRBJ2-2; the D gene is perhaps TRBD2, on 6 matching bases. Sample: CD8+ T cells sorted from blood (inferred from file names), taken from a patient given nivolumab and ipilimumab in sequence. The CDR3 amino acid sequence is: CAAGGVPYTGELFF. The DNA sequence is as follows: TGTGCCGCCGGGGGAGTACCCTACACCGGGGAGCTGTTTTTT.